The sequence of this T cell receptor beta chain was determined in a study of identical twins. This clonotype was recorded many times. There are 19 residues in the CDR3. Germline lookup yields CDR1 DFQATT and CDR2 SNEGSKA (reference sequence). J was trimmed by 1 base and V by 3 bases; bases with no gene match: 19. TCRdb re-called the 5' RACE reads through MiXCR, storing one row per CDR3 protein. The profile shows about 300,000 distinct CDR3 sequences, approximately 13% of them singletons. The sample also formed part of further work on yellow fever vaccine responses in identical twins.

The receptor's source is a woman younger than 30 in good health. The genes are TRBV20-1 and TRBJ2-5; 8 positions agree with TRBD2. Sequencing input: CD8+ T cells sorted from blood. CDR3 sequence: CSASGARNIYSGTQETQYF. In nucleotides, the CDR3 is TGCAGTGCTAGCGGGGCCCGAAACATTTATAGCGGGACCCAAGAGACCCAGTACTTC.